Sequencing of this T cell receptor beta chain was carried out in a study of blood T cell repertoires in COVID-19. Study at large: Donors in the United States, Italy and Spain gave samples during acute or convalescent COVID-19.

Which cohort a participant joined came from the clinical history participants gave. V shed 6 bases and J 5 bases; nucleotides not matched to a gene: 6. The germline gives CDR1 MNHEY, CDR2 SVGAGI. This CDR3 is built from 14 residues. TCRdb's table, derived via immunoSEQ multiplex PCR, lists solely in-frame clones and lacks some. The sample lists 300,000 to 400,000 clones; around 86% were seen once. The J gene is TRBJ2-7, the V gene TRBV6-5; 11 bases align to TRBD2. This TCR derives from a woman in her thirties or forties with acute COVID-19. Material: PBMCs or T cells enriched from blood (not recorded which). CDR3 residues: CASSSTSGRNEQYF. In DNA, the CDR3 is TGTGCCAGCAGCTCAACTAGCGGGAGAAACGAGCAGTACTTC.